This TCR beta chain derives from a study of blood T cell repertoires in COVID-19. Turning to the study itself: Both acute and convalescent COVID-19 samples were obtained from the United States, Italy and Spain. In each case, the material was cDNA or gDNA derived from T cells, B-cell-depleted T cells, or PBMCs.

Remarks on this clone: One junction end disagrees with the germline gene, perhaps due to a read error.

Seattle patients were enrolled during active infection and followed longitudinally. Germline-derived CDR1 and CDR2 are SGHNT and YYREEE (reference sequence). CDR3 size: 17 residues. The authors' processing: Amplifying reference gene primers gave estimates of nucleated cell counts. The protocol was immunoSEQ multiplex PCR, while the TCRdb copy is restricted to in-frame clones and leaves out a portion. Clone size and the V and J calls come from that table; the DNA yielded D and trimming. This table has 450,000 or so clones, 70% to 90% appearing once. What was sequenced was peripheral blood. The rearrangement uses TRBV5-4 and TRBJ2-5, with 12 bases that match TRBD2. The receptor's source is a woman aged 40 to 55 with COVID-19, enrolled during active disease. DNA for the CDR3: TGTGCCAGCAGCTTGTCTACTAGCGGGGGGTTGGGAGAGGCCCAGTACTTC. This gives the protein CASSLSTSGGLGEAQYF.